This T cell receptor beta chain stems from a study of long-term antiretroviral therapy in people with HIV. Study-wide points: Spans of CDR3 length were tighter for HIV repertoires than for controls. Whichever time point was examined, clones expanded before ART dominated the repertoire. Even long-term ART left TRB diversity below transplant donor controls, despite gains.

The CDR3 consists of 15 residues. In germline, CDR1 is SGHNT, CDR2 YYREEE (reference sequence). V lost 0 bases to trimming and J lost 6 bases, with 15 bases between them. Assay version v3.0 of immunoSEQ was used, and it was run at survey level. This table comes from immunoSEQ multiplex PCR, and its TCRdb copy is limited to in-frame clones, with some not included. The data hold fewer than 45,000 clones, with 80% observed a single time. In regard to this clone: Its target is unknown.

Every HIV-positive participant received treatment in the United States. The source material was unsorted PBMCs, sampled 3.4 years after starting antiretroviral therapy. This rearrangement joins TRBV5-4 to TRBJ1-2; a weak D match, TRBD1 (5 bases). This receptor was taken from a man between 25 and 39 years old with HIV. In DNA, the CDR3 is TGTGCCAGCAGCTTGGAGGCAGGGAGTGTGAATGGCTACACCTTC. Protein: CASSLEAGSVNGYTF.